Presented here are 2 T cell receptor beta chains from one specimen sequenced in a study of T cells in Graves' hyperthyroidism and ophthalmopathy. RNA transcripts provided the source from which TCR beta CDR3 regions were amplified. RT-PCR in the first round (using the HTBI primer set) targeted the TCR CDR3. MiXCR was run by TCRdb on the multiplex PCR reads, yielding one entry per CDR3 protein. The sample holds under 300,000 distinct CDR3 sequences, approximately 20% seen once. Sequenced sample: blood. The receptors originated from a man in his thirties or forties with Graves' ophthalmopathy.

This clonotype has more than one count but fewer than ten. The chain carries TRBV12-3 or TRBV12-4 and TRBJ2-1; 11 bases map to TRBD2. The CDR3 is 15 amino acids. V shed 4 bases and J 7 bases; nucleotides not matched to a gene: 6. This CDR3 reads CASSYLAGGGNEQFF. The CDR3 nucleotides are TGTGCCAGCAGTTATCTAGCGGGAGGTGGTAATGAGCAGTTCTTC.

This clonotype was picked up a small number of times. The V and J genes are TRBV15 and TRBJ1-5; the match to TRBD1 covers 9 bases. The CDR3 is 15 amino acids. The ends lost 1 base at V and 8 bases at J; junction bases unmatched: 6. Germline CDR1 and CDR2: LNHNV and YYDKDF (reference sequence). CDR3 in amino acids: CATSRVGQGWEPQHF. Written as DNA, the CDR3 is TGTGCCACCAGCAGAGTCGGACAGGGGTGGGAGCCCCAGCATTTT.